Below, 18 T cell receptor beta chains from the same sample are listed, as sequenced in a study of early T cells in non-severe SARS-CoV-2 infection. A single record per CDR3 protein comes from TCRdb applying MiXCR to the 5' RACE reads. The table shows 65,000 to 85,000 distinct CDR3 sequences, with 15% to 18% occurring only once. Sequenced: whole blood. The source of these receptors is an adult who was a healthcare worker with PCR-confirmed SARS-CoV-2 infection or an uninfected control (not recorded which).

The chain has TRBV7-2 and TRBJ1-6; tentatively, D is TRBD1 (5 bases). With 1 base removed from V and 4 bases from J, the gap between germline ends came to 8 bases. The CDR3 spans 15 residues. Germline V gene lookup returns CDR1 SGHTA and CDR2 FQGNSA. The CDR3 DNA is TGTGCCAGCAGCTTAGATGCAGGGTATAATTCACCCCTCCACTTT. Translating it yields CASSLDAGYNSPLHF.

This clonotype has a handful of counts. The chain employs TRBV5-6 and TRBJ1-1, with D perhaps TRBD1 (5 bases). This CDR3 region has 14 residues. V was trimmed by 2 bases and J by 4 bases, leaving 12 bases between them. Looked up from germline, CDR1 is SGHDT and CDR2 is YYEEEE. DNA of the CDR3: TGTGCCAGCAGCTTACGGGGCCCGACCACTGAAGCTTTCTTT. Encoded protein: CASSLRGPTTEAFF.

This clonotype was detected a few times. The gene calls are TRBV2 and TRBJ2-2, with TRBD2 identical over 7 bases. This CDR3 has 13 amino acids. Germline CDR1 SNHLY, CDR2 FYNNEI. V dropped 6 bases and J dropped 4; count of bases not matched to a gene: 2. The CDR3 reads CASRREVTGELFF. CDR3 DNA: TGTGCCAGCAGACGGGAGGTCACCGGGGAGCTGTTTTTT.

The rearrangement joins TRBV4-2 to TRBJ2-4; D is possibly TRBD1 (5 bases). The CDR3 has 15 amino acids. The germline V gene has CDR1 LGHNA and CDR2 YNFKEQ. With 0 bases removed from V and 2 bases from J, the gap between germline ends came to 8 bases. CDR3 residues: CASSQEGVSKNIQYF. CDR3 in DNA: TGTGCCAGCAGCCAAGAAGGGGTCTCCAAAAACATTCAGTACTTC.

This clonotype was detected only a few times. The chain has TRBV7-2 and TRBJ2-7; 8 bases match TRBD1. The CDR3 covers 15 residues. Germline-derived CDR1 and CDR2 are SGHTA and FQGNSA. After removal of 6 bases from V and 1 base from J, the junction contained 8 bases not matched to a gene. This CDR3 reads CASSSPGTGSYEQYF. DNA of the CDR3: TGTGCCAGCAGTTCTCCCGGGACAGGATCCTACGAGCAGTACTTC.

The genes are TRBV5-1 and TRBJ2-3; tentative D call: TRBD1 (5 bases). V lost 0 bases and J 4 bases, leaving 9 bases between the germline ends. The CDR3 is 14 residues long. Germline V gene sequence: CDR1 SGHRS, CDR2 YFSETQ. CDR3 sequence (DNA): TGCGCCAGCAGCTTGGCCGCAGGGCCAGATACGCAGTATTTT. It specifies CASSLAAGPDTQYF.

In this sample, this clonotype turned up a few times. This rearrangement joins TRBV10-2 to TRBJ2-5; TRBD1 is a possible D gene (5 bases). The CDR3 consists of 11 residues. Germline V CDR1 and CDR2: WSHSY, SAAADI. Trimming stripped 6 bases from V and 7 bases from J, with 9 bases between. In nucleotides, the CDR3 is TGCGCCAGCAGGGACAAAGCGACCCAGTACTTC. Its protein is CASRDKATQYF.

The chain links TRBV11-2 to TRBJ2-2, with a possible D match to TRBD2 (7 bases). The germline gives CDR1 SGHAT, CDR2 FQNNGV. V gave up 4 bases and J gave up 10 bases, with 16 bases separating them. The CDR3 is 14 amino acids. The CDR3 sequence: CASSSGGGAAELFF. Written as DNA, the CDR3 is TGTGCCAGCAGCTCAGGAGGGGGGGCGGCGGAGCTGTTTTTT. Using reference TRBV11-2 and TRBJ2-2 for the parts outside the CDR3, the full variable domain is EAGVAQSPRYKIIEKRQSVAFWCNPISGHATLYWYQQILGQGPKLLIQFQNNGVVDDSQLPKDRFSAERLKGVDSTLKIQPAKLEDSAVYLCASSSGGGAAELFFGEGSRLTVL.

The chain joins TRBV28 to TRBJ2-1; 14 bases fit TRBD2. The CDR3 spans 15 residues. Germline CDR1 MDHEN, CDR2 SYDVKM. Trimming cost V 6 bases and J 10 bases; bases outside gene matches: 8. The CDR3 region has the DNA TGTGCCAGCAGACAGACTAGCGGGGGGGCTCAGGAGCAGTTCTTC. It translates to CASRQTSGGAQEQFF. The whole variable domain, remainder taken from reference TRBV28 and TRBJ2-1, is DVKVTQSSRYLVKRTGEKVFLECVQDMDHENMFWYRQDPGLGLRLIYFSYDVKMKEKGDIPEGYSVSREKKERFSLILESASTNQTSMYLCASRQTSGGAQEQFFGPGTRLTVL.

The chain carries TRBV6-6 and TRBJ2-2; no firm D call. Trimming pared 5 bases from V and 7 bases from J, leaving 8 bases between. The CDR3 spans 12 residues. Germline CDR1 reads MNHNY; CDR2 reads SVGAGI (reference sequence). This CDR3 is CASSDGYGELFF. The DNA of the CDR3 is TGTGCCAGCAGTGACGGGTACGGGGAGCTGTTTTTT.

The chain couples TRBV7-9 to TRBJ2-7; D call uncertain. The germline V and J ends were trimmed by 3 bases and 4 bases, with 13 bases remaining between them. The CDR3 has 14 amino acids. Germline values: CDR1 SEHNR, CDR2 FQNEAQ (reference sequence). Here the CDR3 DNA reads TGTGCCAGCAGCTTTCTGGGCAGTGGGTACGAGCAGTACTTC. Translating it yields CASSFLGSGYEQYF. The full variable domain, with the rest looked up from reference TRBV7-9 and TRBJ2-7, is DTGVSQNPRHKITKRGQNVTFRCDPISEHNRLYWYRQTLGQGPEFLTYFQNEAQLEKSRLLSDRFSAERPKGSFSTLEIQRTEQGDSAMYLCASSFLGSGYEQYFGPGTRLTVT.

This chain joins TRBV27 and TRBJ2-6; D is uncertain. Germline V lookup: CDR1 MNHEY, CDR2 SMNVEV (reference sequence). Trimming shortened V by 7 bases and J by 0 bases, and 4 bases separated the two germline ends. The CDR3 length is 13 residues. CDR3 DNA sequence: TGTGCCAGCATGGTCTCTGGGGCCAACGTCCTGACTTTC. It is translated as CASMVSGANVLTF.

This clonotype has a handful of counts. The V call is TRBV5-1, the J call TRBJ2-7; D is unresolved. The CDR3 has 15 amino acids. V was shortened by 5 bases and J by 6 bases, with 21 bases between the two germline ends. CDR1 is SGHRS, CDR2 YFSETQ, per germline. CDR3 nucleotide sequence: TGCGCCAGCAGAACGGTAGGCAAGGGATTGGGCGAGCAGTACTTC. This sequence encodes CASRTVGKGLGEQYF.

This clonotype has ten or more counts. The gene calls are TRBV5-6 and TRBJ1-2; D unresolved. Germline V gene sequence: CDR1 SGHDT, CDR2 YYEEEE. The ends were cut back, 0 bases at V and 8 bases at J, with 14 bases in the middle. The CDR3 is 14 amino acids. CDR3 protein: CASSLESGLGGYTF. The CDR3 nucleotides read TGTGCCAGCAGCTTGGAGTCGGGATTGGGCGGCTACACCTTC.

The table lists this clonotype with a few counts. The gene calls are TRBV3-1 and TRBJ1-4; a possible D gene is TRBD1 (6 bases). The germline gives CDR1 LGHDT, CDR2 YNNKEL (reference sequence). The CDR3 contains 14 residues. V was clipped by 4 bases and J by 7 bases, with 13 bases between them. CDR3 nucleotide sequence: TGTGCCAGCAGCCTCCGGACAGATCCTGAAAAACTGTTTTTT. Translated: CASSLRTDPEKLFF. Looking up the rest from reference TRBV3-1 and TRBJ1-4 gives the full variable domain: DTAVSQTPKYLVTQMGNDKSIKCEQNLGHDTMYWYKQDSKKFLKIMFSYNNKELIINETVPNRFSPKSPDKAHLNLHINSLELGDSAVYFCASSLRTDPEKLFFGSGTQLSVL.

This clonotype has more than one count but fewer than ten. Relative to the germline gene, one junction end is altered; a read error may explain this. The rearrangement joins TRBV18 to TRBJ1-4; D call uncertain. The CDR3 is 12 residues long. Germline loops: CDR1 KGHSH, CDR2 LQKENI. This CDR3 is CASSPTDEKLFF. The CDR3 DNA sequence: TGTGCCAGCTCACCCACGGATGAAAAGCTGTTTTTT.

This clonotype has only a few counts. The rearrangement joins TRBV4-2 to TRBJ1-2, with 10 bases identical to TRBD1. Germline-derived CDR1 and CDR2 are LGHNA and YNFKEQ. The CDR3 has 16 residues. The V and J ends lost 0 bases and 8 bases, in that order; junction bases with no gene match: 9. For the CDR3, the DNA is TGTGCCAGCAGCCAAGATCTGGGACAGGGGTCGGAAGGCTACACCTTC. As protein: CASSQDLGQGSEGYTF.

The rearrangement uses TRBV9 and TRBJ2-7; the match to TRBD1 covers 9 bases. This CDR3 is built from 13 residues. The V segment lost 7 bases and the J segment 4 bases; nucleotides outside the gene matches: 6. In germline, CDR1 is SGDLS, CDR2 YYNGEE. The DNA for the CDR3 is TGTGCCAGCGGGACAGGGAATCTATACGAGCAGTACTTC. Its translation is CASGTGNLYEQYF.